One and the same sample provided the 20 T cell receptor beta chains below, sequenced in a study of blood T cell repertoires in COVID-19. Profiling relied on immunoSEQ multiplex PCR, and the TCRdb table lists in-frame clones only, not all of them. The sample carries around 70,000 clones, 90% to 95% recorded once. The sequenced sample consisted of peripheral blood. The receptors originated from a human donor in a cohort sampled during active COVID-19.

V is TRBV29-1 and J is TRBJ1-1, with 8 positions matching TRBD1. CDR3 size: 15 residues. Looked up from germline, CDR1 is SQVTM and CDR2 is ANQGSEA. V lost 6 bases to trimming and J lost 1 base; unmatched junction nucleotides: 10. CDR3 nucleotides: TGCAGCGTGGAAACAGGGGGAATGGGGAACACTGAAGCTTTCTTT. Translating it yields CSVETGGMGNTEAFF.

The chain has TRBV18 and TRBJ2-5; 8 positions match TRBD2. The V and J ends lost 6 bases and 5 bases, in that order; junction bases with no gene match: 11. The CDR3 sequence is 15 residues long. Germline CDR1 reads KGHSH; CDR2 reads LQKENI. The CDR3 here is CASSRNTGGPETQYF. CDR3 nucleotide sequence: TGTGCCAGCTCGCGGAATACGGGGGGGCCGGAGACCCAGTACTTC.

The gene calls are TRBV28 and TRBJ1-5, with 10 bases identical to TRBD1. The germline V gene has CDR1 MDHEN and CDR2 SYDVKM. V lost 5 bases and J lost 4; bases outside the gene matches: 11. This CDR3 contains 17 residues. The CDR3 nucleotides read TGTGCCAGCAGTGACCACCGGGACAGGGGATTAAATCAGCCCCAGCATTTT. This encodes CASSDHRDRGLNQPQHF.

The V and J genes are TRBV18 and TRBJ2-5; 12 bases agree with TRBD2. The junction had 6 bases not matched to a gene; V was cut back by 6 bases and J by 1 base. The CDR3 totals 16 residues. Germline CDR1 KGHSH, CDR2 LQKENI. In nucleotides, the CDR3 is TGTGCCAGCTCGCCTAGGACTAGCGGGGTCCAAGAGACCCAGTACTTC. Encoded protein: CASSPRTSGVQETQYF. Full variable domain (outside the CDR3, taken from reference TRBV18 and TRBJ2-5): NAGVMQNPRHLVRRRGQEARLRCSPMKGHSHVYWYRQLPEEGLKFMVYLQKENIIDESGMPKERFSAEFPKEGPSILRIQQVVRGDSAAYFCASSPRTSGVQETQYFGPGTRLLVL.

This CDR3 reads CASSSTGTNYGYTF. CDR3 nucleotide sequence: TGTGCCAGCAGTTCAACAGGAACAAACTATGGCTACACCTTC. The rearrangement links TRBV5-4 to TRBJ1-2, with D maybe TRBD1 (5 bases). This CDR3 has 14 residues. The germline V and J ends were trimmed by 5 bases and 2 bases, with 13 bases remaining between them. Germline V gives CDR1 SGHNT, CDR2 YYREEE (reference sequence).

The chain links TRBV28 to TRBJ1-3; no definite D call. Germline V gene lookup returns CDR1 MDHEN and CDR2 SYDVKM. V lost 6 bases, J lost 0 bases, and 12 bases lay in between. The CDR3 has 15 residues. CDR3 loop: CASRLRGDSGNTIYF. The DNA of the CDR3 is TGTGCCAGCAGACTCCGCGGAGACTCTGGAAACACCATATATTTT.

This clone turned up a few times. The chain is built from TRBV9 and TRBJ2-2; TRBD1 is a possible D gene (7 bases). The CDR3 is made up of 15 amino acids. CDR1 and CDR2 from the germline V gene are SGDLS and YYNGEE. Trimming removed 3 bases at V and 5 bases at J, with 14 bases between. DNA for the CDR3: TGTGCCAGCAGCGGACAGACAGGGAGGACCGGGGAGCTGTTTTTT. Translation: CASSGQTGRTGELFF.

The chain carries TRBV2 and TRBJ2-7; the D gene is possibly TRBD2 (5 bases). V lost 0 bases and J lost 3, with 18 bases in between. Germline V CDR1 and CDR2: SNHLY, FYNNEI. The CDR3 has 17 amino acids. CDR3 nucleotides: TGTGCCAGCAGTGAAGCCGATCGAGGCATGGGGAGCTACGAGCAGTACTTC. It translates to CASSEADRGMGSYEQYF.

The chain recombines TRBV19 with TRBJ1-5; 9 positions agree with TRBD1. V was clipped by 3 bases and J by 5 bases; unmatched bases: 2. The CDR3 totals 14 residues. Germline V gene lookup returns CDR1 LNHDA and CDR2 SQIVND (reference sequence). CDR3: CASSIRDRDQPQHF. The DNA for the CDR3 is TGTGCCAGTAGTATCCGGGACAGGGATCAGCCCCAGCATTTT.

The rearrangement links TRBV15 to TRBJ2-7; D may be TRBD2 (7 bases). The CDR3 runs to 15 residues. CDR1 LNHNV and CDR2 YYDKDF come from the germline V gene (reference sequence). V gave up 1 base and J gave up 4 bases, with 14 bases separating them. CDR3 DNA sequence: TGTGCCACCAGCAGAGGACAGGCGGGAGAATACGAGCAGTACTTC. It codes for CATSRGQAGEYEQYF.

This sequence joins TRBV6-5 and TRBJ1-6; D call uncertain. Trimming shortened V by 5 bases and J by 9 bases, and 17 bases separated the two germline ends. CDR3 length equals 15 residues. Per the germline V gene, CDR1 is MNHEY and CDR2 is SVGAGI. In nucleotides, the CDR3 is TGTGCCAGCAGTCTTCAGAGGGCTGGAGCTTCACCCCTCCACTTT. Translated: CASSLQRAGASPLHF.

The chain carries TRBV5-1 and TRBJ2-2, with a tentative D call TRBD2 (5 bases). CDR1 and CDR2 from the germline V gene are SGHRS and YFSETQ. This CDR3 spans 16 amino acids. Trimming removed 2 bases at V and 0 bases at J, with 11 bases between. The CDR3 spells CASSFSGRPNTGELFF. The CDR3 DNA sequence: TGCGCCAGCAGCTTCTCGGGGAGACCGAACACCGGGGAGCTGTTTTTT.

The CDR3 region is CASSVDMDGYTF. In DNA form, the CDR3 reads TGTGCCAGCAGCGTCGACATGGATGGCTACACCTTC. The J gene is TRBJ1-2, the V gene TRBV5-5, with unresolved D. This CDR3 has 12 residues. Trimming stripped 4 bases from V and 6 bases from J, with 10 bases between. CDR1 and CDR2 (germline): SGHKS, YYEKEE (reference sequence).

CDR3 region: CASSPPLPSNTQYF. For the CDR3, the DNA is TGTGCCAGCTCACCACCGCTACCGTCAAATACGCAGTATTTT. The chain uses TRBV18 and TRBJ2-3; unclear D gene. CDR1 KGHSH and CDR2 LQKENI come from the germline V gene. The length of the CDR3 is 14 residues. Trimming removed 0 bases from V and 7 bases from J, with 11 bases in between.

The chain carries TRBV19 and TRBJ2-2; D remains ambiguous. The V end lost 1 base, the J end lost 5 bases, and 17 bases lay between the germline ends. Germline CDR1 is LNHDA and CDR2 is SQIVND (reference sequence). There are 17 residues in the CDR3. CDR3 in DNA: TGTGCCAGTAGTATAGGGATGAACAAAGGAGCGACCGGGGAGCTGTTTTTT. It encodes CASSIGMNKGATGELFF.

This clone was seen once. The chain carries TRBV30 and TRBJ2-7; 9 positions agree with TRBD2. CDR3 length: 14 residues. Germline trimming cut 0 bases from V and 4 bases from J; bases unmatched to any gene: 4. Germline V gene sequence: CDR1 GTSNPN, CDR2 SVGIG (reference sequence). CDR3 sequence reads: CAWSVNAGGYEQYF. In nucleotides, the CDR3 is TGTGCCTGGAGTGTTAATGCGGGAGGGTACGAGCAGTACTTC.

The gene calls are TRBV5-3 and TRBJ2-4, with TRBD1 identical over 9 bases. TRBV5-3 is given ORF status, its function remaining uncertain. Trimming took 2 bases from V and 0 from J; bases not matched to a gene: 3. The CDR3 is made up of 16 amino acids. The CDR3 bases are TGTGCCAGAAGCTTCCACAGGGGGCCAGCCAAAAACATTCAGTACTTC. Residues: CARSFHRGPAKNIQYF.

The chain combines TRBV7-2 with TRBJ1-5; TRBD1 is a possible D gene (6 bases). The CDR3 loop spans 15 amino acids. Germline V gives CDR1 SGHTA, CDR2 FQGNSA. Trimming cost V 6 bases and J 0 bases, with 12 bases left between them. CDR3 DNA sequence: TGTGCCAGCAGTTGGGGACACAATAGCAATCAGCCCCAGCATTTT. This gives the protein CASSWGHNSNQPQHF.

The chain links TRBV5-1 to TRBJ2-1; 11 bases agree with TRBD1. The CDR3 is 14 residues long. V lost 4 bases and J lost 9; bases outside the gene matches: 6. Germline V gives CDR1 SGHRS, CDR2 YFSETQ. CDR3 sequence: CASSLGQGAGEQFF. CDR3 nucleotides: TGCGCCAGCAGCCTCGGACAGGGGGCGGGTGAGCAGTTCTTC.

The rearrangement uses TRBV18 and TRBJ1-6; D is ambiguous. The CDR3 runs 15 residues. Deletions cut 3 bases from V and 6 bases from J, with 12 bases between. Germline CDR1 is KGHSH and CDR2 is LQKENI. As DNA, the CDR3 is TGTGCCAGCTCACCCGACGGGTCAGTTAATTCACCCCTCCACTTT. This sequence encodes CASSPDGSVNSPLHF.